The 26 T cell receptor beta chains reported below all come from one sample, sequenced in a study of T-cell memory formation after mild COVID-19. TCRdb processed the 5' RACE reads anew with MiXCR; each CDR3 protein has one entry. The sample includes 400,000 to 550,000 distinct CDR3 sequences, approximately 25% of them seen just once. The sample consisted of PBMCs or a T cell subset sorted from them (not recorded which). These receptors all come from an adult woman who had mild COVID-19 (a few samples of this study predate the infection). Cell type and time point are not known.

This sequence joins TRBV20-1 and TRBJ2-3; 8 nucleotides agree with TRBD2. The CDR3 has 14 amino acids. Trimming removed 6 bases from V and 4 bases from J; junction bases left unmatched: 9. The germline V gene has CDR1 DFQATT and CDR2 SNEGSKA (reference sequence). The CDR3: CSAMSGSDPDTQYF. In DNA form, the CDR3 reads TGCAGTGCCATGAGCGGGAGTGACCCAGATACGCAGTATTTT.

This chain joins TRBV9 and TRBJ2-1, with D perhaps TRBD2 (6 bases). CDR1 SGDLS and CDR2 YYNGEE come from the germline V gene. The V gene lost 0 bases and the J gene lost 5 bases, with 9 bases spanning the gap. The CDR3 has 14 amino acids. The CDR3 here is CASSVASDHNEQFF. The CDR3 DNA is TGTGCCAGCAGCGTAGCTAGCGACCACAATGAGCAGTTCTTC.

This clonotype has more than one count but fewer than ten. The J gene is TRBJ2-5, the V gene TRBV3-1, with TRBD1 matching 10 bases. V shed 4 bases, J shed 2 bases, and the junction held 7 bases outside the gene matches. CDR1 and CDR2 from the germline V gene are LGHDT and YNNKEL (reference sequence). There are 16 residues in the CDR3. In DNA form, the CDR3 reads TGTGCCAGCAGCCCCCGGGACAGGGGCCCACAAGAGACCCAGTACTTC. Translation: CASSPRDRGPQETQYF.

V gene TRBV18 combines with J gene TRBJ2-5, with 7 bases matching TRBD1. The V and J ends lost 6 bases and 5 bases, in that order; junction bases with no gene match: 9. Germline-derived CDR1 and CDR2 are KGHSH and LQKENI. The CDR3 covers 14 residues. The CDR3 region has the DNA TGTGCCAGCTCTCACGGACAGGTGGGGGAGACCCAGTACTTC. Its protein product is CASSHGQVGETQYF.

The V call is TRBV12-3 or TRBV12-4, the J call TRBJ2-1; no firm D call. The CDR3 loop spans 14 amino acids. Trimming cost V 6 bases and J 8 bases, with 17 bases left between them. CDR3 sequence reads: CASRKDQRSHEQFF. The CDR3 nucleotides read TGTGCCAGCAGAAAAGACCAGCGCTCACATGAGCAGTTCTTC.

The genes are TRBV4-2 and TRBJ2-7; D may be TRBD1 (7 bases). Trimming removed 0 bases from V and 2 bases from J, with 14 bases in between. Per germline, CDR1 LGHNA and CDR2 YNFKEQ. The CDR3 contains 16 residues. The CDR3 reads CASSQEPGDRPYEQYF. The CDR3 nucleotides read TGTGCCAGCAGCCAAGAACCGGGGGACAGACCCTACGAGCAGTACTTC.

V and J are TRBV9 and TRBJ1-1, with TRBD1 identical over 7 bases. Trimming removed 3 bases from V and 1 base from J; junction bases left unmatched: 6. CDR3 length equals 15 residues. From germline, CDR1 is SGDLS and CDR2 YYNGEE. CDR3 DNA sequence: TGTGCCAGCAGCGCCGCTGGACAGGAGAACACTGAAGCTTTCTTT. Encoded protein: CASSAAGQENTEAFF. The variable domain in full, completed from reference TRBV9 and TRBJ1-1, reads DSGVTQTPKHLITATGQRVTLRCSPRSGDLSVYWYQQSLDQGLQFLIQYYNGEERAKGNILERFSAQQFPDLHSELNLSSLELGDSALYFCASSAAGQENTEAFFGQGTRLTVV.

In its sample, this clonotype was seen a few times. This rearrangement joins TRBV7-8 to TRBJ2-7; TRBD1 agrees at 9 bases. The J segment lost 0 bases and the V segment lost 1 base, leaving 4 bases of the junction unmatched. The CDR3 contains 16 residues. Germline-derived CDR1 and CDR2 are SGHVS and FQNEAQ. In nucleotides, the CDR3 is TGTGCCAGCAGCTTAGGAGGGACAGGGTTCTCCTACGAGCAGTACTTC. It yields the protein CASSLGGTGFSYEQYF.

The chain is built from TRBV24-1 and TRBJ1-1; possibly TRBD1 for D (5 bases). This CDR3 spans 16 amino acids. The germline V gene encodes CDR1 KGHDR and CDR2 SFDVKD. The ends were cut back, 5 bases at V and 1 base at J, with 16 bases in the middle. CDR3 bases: TGTGCCACCAGTGGGGGAGCCGGGACGGCGAACACTGAAGCTTTCTTT. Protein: CATSGGAGTANTEAFF.

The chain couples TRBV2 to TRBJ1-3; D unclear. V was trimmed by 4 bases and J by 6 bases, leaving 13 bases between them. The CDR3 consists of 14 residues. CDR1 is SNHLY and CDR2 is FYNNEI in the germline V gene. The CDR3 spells CASSGGVLENTIYF. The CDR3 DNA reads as TGTGCCAGCAGTGGCGGAGTGTTGGAAAACACCATATATTTT.

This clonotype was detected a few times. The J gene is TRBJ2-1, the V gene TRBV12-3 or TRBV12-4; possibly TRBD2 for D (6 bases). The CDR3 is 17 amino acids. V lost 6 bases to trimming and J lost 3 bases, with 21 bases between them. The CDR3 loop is CASSAAWERRDYNEQFF. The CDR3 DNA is TGTGCCAGCAGCGCGGCCTGGGAGCGGAGGGACTACAATGAGCAGTTCTTC.

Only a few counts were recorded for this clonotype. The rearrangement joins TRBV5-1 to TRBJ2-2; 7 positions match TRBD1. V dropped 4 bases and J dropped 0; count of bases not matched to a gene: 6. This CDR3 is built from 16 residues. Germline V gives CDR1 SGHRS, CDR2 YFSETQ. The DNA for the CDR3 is TGCGCCAGCAGCCTGGCCGGGACAGCGAACACCGGGGAGCTGTTTTTT. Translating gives CASSLAGTANTGELFF.

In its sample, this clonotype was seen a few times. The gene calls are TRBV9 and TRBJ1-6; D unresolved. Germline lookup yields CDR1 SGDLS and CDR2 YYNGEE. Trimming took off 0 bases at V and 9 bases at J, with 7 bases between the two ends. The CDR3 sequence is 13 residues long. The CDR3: CASSVDEGSPLHF. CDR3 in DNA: TGTGCCAGCAGCGTAGACGAGGGTTCACCCCTCCACTTT.

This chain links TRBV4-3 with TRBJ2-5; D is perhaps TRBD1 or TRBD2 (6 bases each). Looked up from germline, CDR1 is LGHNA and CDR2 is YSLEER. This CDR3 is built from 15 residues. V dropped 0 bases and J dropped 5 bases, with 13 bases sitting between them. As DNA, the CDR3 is TGCGCCAGCAGCCAAGAGAGGGGGGTCCGGGAGACCCAGTACTTC. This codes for CASSQERGVRETQYF.

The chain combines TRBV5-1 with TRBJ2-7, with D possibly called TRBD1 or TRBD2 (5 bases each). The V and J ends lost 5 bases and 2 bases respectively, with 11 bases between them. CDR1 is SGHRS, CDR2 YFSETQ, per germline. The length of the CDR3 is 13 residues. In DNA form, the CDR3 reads TGCGCCAGCAGTGAGGGGTCGACCTACGAGCAGTACTTC. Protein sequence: CASSEGSTYEQYF.

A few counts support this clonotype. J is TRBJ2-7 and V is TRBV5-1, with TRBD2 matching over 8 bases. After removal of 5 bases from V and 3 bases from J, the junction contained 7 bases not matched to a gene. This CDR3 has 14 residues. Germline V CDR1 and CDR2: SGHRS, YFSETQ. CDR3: CASSLTGGVYEQYF. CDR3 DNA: TGCGCCAGCAGTTTAACGGGAGGGGTCTACGAGCAGTACTTC.

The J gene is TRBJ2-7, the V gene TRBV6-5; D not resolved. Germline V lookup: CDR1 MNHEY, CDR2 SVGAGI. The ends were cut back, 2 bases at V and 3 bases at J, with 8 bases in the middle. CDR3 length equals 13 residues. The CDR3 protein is CASSYLNSYEQYF. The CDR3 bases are TGTGCCAGCAGTTACCTGAATAGCTACGAGCAGTACTTC.

The CDR3 is CSASSFLGGTSTDTQYF. The CDR3 region has the DNA TGCAGTGCAAGCTCATTCCTTGGCGGGACTAGCACAGATACGCAGTATTTT. V and J are TRBV20-1 and TRBJ2-3, with a tentative D call TRBD2 (6 bases). Looked up from germline, CDR1 is DFQATT and CDR2 is SNEGSKA (reference sequence). The length of the CDR3 is 17 residues. V lost 6 bases and J 0 bases, leaving 22 bases between the germline ends.

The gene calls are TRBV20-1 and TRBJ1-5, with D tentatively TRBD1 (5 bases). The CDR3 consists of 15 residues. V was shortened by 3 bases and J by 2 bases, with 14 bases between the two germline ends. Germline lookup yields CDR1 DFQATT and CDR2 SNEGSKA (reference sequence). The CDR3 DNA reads TGCAGTGCTAGGAACCAATTCAGGGGCAATCAGCCCCAGCATTTT. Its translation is CSARNQFRGNQPQHF.

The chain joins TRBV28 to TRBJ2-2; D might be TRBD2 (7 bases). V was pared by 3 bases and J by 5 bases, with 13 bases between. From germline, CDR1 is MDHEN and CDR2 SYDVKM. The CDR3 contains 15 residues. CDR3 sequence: CASSFAGARTGELFF. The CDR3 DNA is TGTGCCAGCAGTTTCGCGGGGGCACGTACCGGGGAGCTGTTTTTT.

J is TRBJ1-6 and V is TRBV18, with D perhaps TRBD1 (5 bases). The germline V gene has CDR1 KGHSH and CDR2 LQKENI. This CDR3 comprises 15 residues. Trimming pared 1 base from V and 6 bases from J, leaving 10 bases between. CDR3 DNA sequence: TGTGCCAGCTCACCACGGGGGGATCGTAATTCACCCCTCCACTTT. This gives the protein CASSPRGDRNSPLHF.

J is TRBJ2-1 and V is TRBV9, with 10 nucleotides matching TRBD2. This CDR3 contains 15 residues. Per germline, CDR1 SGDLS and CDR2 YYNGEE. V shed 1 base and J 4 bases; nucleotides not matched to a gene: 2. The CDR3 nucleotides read TGTGCCAGCAGCGTACTAGCGGGGGTATACAATGAGCAGTTCTTC. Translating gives CASSVLAGVYNEQFF. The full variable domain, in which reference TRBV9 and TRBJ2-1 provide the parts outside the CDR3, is DSGVTQTPKHLITATGQRVTLRCSPRSGDLSVYWYQQSLDQGLQFLIQYYNGEERAKGNILERFSAQQFPDLHSELNLSSLELGDSALYFCASSVLAGVYNEQFFGPGTRLTVL.

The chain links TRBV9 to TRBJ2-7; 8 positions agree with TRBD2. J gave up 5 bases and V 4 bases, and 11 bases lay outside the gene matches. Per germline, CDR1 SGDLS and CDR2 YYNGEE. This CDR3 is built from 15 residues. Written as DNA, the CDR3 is TGTGCCAGCAGCCCTGGGGGGCGGGGGGTCCACGAGCAGTACTTC. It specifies CASSPGGRGVHEQYF.

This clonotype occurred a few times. The CDR3 nucleotides read TGCAGTGCTAGAGGCTCCGGGACAGGGGACTACGAGCAGTACTTC. This sequence encodes CSARGSGTGDYEQYF. The chain recombines TRBV20-1 with TRBJ2-7; 10 positions agree with TRBD1. This CDR3 comprises 15 residues. The V and J ends lost 1 base and 3 bases, in that order; junction bases with no gene match: 6. Germline V lookup: CDR1 DFQATT, CDR2 SNEGSKA (reference sequence).

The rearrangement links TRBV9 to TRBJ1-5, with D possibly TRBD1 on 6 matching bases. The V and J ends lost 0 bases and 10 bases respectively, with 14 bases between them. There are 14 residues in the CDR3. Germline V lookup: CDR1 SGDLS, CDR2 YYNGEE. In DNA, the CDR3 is TGTGCCAGCAGCGTAGAAGGGGGATTATCTCCCCAGCATTTT. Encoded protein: CASSVEGGLSPQHF.

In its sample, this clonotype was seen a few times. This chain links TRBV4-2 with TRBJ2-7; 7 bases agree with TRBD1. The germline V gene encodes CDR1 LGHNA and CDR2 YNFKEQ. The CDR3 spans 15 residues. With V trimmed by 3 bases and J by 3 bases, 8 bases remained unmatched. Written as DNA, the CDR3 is TGTGCCAGCAGCCACCCACAGGGGACGGTCTACGAGCAGTACTTC. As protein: CASSHPQGTVYEQYF.